This T cell receptor beta chain appears in the sequencing data of a study of metastatic and nonmetastatic thyroid tumors. Study summary: Across peripheral blood and tumor or nodule tissue samples taken from malignant and benign thyroid patients, the repertoires were compared with one another. Study-level points and caveats: For both blood and tumor, malignant thyroid tumors reportedly showed significantly higher TCR beta diversity than benign nodules did.

The CDR3 contains 14 residues. Germline CDR1 reads MNHNS; CDR2 reads SASEGT. V was clipped by 5 bases and J by 2 bases; unmatched bases: 3. All patients reached thyroid surgery having received no treatment beforehand. How the authors handled the data: Differences in CDR3 between clinicopathological groups were drawn on to build a classifier intended to discriminate distant-metastatic papillary thyroid cancer patients. With MiXCR, TCRdb reprocessed the PCR reads. For this entry, the V and J calls and clone size follow TCRdb and not the study's own pipeline. The table includes some 69,000 clones, more than 13% detected once. This clone is medium-sized (0.01 to 0.1%). What it binds is unknown.

Sequencing was carried out using blood. The chain carries TRBV6-1 and TRBJ1-3; 7 positions agree with TRBD1. The origin of this receptor is a male donor with papillary thyroid cancer or a benign thyroid nodule (not recorded which). Some clones in this sample may be carry-over from other donors' samples. The CDR3 nucleotides are TGTGCCAGCAGTCTCGGGACAGCTGGAAACACCATATATTTT. It encodes CASSLGTAGNTIYF.